This is a list of T cell receptor beta chains from one sample in a study of blood T cell repertoires in COVID-19. Data came from immunoSEQ multiplex PCR; TCRdb stores just in-frame clones and leaves some out. The table has 71,000 or so clones, around 85% seen once. Sequencing used peripheral blood. The receptors stem from a man between 65 and 85 years old with acute or convalescent COVID-19. The conserved cysteine and the conserved F or W are not part of the CDR3 here. Each record gives: J gene, V gene, CDR3 protein.

j_gene: TRBJ2-5; v_gene: TRBV3-1/TRBV3-2; CDR3aa: ASRPLKGETQY
j_gene: TRBJ2-3; v_gene: TRBV21-1; CDR3aa: ASSTSSGRGLSTDTQY
j_gene: TRBJ2-7; v_gene: TRBV20-1; CDR3aa: SAGSGYEQY
j_gene: TRBJ1-1; v_gene: TRBV7-8; CDR3aa: ASSYGTTTEAF
j_gene: TRBJ1-2; v_gene: TRBV5-6; CDR3aa: ASSLRTALYGYGYT
j_gene: TRBJ2-7; v_gene: TRBV5-6; CDR3aa: ASSFGTEIYEQY
j_gene: TRBJ1-4; v_gene: TRBV11-2; CDR3aa: ASSSPTVQKLF
j_gene: TRBJ1-2; v_gene: TRBV30; CDR3aa: AWTRQAFDGYT
j_gene: TRBJ1-2; v_gene: TRBV6-6; CDR3aa: ASSYSAGPYGYT
j_gene: TRBJ1-5; v_gene: TRBV27; CDR3aa: ASSFGTGKNQPQH
j_gene: TRBJ2-7; v_gene: TRBV4-1; CDR3aa: ASSQGQGGTYEQY
j_gene: TRBJ1-5; v_gene: TRBV19; CDR3aa: ASSDFATGKIRQPQH
j_gene: TRBJ1-4; v_gene: TRBV4-2; CDR3aa: ASSQLTGSDEKLF
j_gene: TRBJ1-2; v_gene: TRBV19; CDR3aa: ASSPGQRSYGYT
j_gene: TRBJ1-6; v_gene: TRBV2; CDR3aa: ASSEGRPHNSPLH
j_gene: TRBJ2-3; v_gene: TRBV28; CDR3aa: ASSFKDTQY
j_gene: TRBJ2-5; v_gene: TRBV9; CDR3aa: ASSPRAIQETQY
j_gene: TRBJ1-5; v_gene: TRBV6-5; CDR3aa: ASSRATGRQPQH
j_gene: TRBJ2-1; v_gene: TRBV7-2; CDR3aa: ASSPRPTGAGYNEQF
j_gene: TRBJ1-1; v_gene: TRBV28; CDR3aa: ASSLTGPSPEAF
j_gene: TRBJ1-3; v_gene: TRBV7-2; CDR3aa: ASSGGQGNTIY
j_gene: TRBJ1-3; v_gene: TRBV3-1/TRBV3-2; CDR3aa: ASSQGTGTGNTIY
j_gene: TRBJ2-1; v_gene: TRBV7-2; CDR3aa: ASSPRGITAYNEQF
j_gene: TRBJ2-7; v_gene: TRBV27; CDR3aa: ASSPVLGSGSANEQY
j_gene: TRBJ2-7; v_gene: TRBV6-5; CDR3aa: ASSWGPELGEQY
j_gene: TRBJ2-7; v_gene: TRBV6-5; CDR3aa: ASSLQGRFYEQY
j_gene: TRBJ2-7; v_gene: TRBV4-3; CDR3aa: ASSQSAGFYEQY
j_gene: TRBJ2-1; v_gene: TRBV19; CDR3aa: ATSKEATYNEQF
j_gene: TRBJ2-7; v_gene: TRBV19; CDR3aa: ASSIGRDRDEQY
j_gene: TRBJ1-4; v_gene: TRBV9; CDR3aa: ASSVDRGPGEKLF
j_gene: TRBJ1-2; v_gene: TRBV5-8; CDR3aa: ASDYRGSDGYT